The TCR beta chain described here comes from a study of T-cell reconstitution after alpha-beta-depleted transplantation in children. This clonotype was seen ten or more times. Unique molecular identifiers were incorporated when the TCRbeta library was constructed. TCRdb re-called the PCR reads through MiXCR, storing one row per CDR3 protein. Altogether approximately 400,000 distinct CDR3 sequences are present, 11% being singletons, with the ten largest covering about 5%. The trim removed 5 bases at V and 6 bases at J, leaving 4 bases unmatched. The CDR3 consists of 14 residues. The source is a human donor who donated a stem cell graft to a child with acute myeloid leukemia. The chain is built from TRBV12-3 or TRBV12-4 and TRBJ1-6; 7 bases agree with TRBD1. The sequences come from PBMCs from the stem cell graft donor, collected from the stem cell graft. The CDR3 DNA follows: TGTGCCAGCAGTCGGGGGACAGCTAATTCACCCCTCCACTTT. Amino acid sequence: CASSRGTANSPLHF.